This T cell receptor beta chain derives from a study of CD8 T cells in Susac syndrome. After extraction with the RNeasy kit, about 0.45 to 1 ug of the RNA was reverse transcribed using random hexamers. TCRdb passed the immunoSEQ multiplex PCR reads through MiXCR, listing each CDR3 protein once. The repertoire holds 150,000 to 200,000 distinct CDR3 sequences, with roughly 92% as singletons. CDR1 is SEHNR, CDR2 FQNEAQ, per germline (reference sequence). V was shortened by 4 bases and J by 8 bases, with 20 bases between the two germline ends. The CDR3 runs to 15 residues. The specimen sequenced was CD4+ T cells from PBMCs. This chain connects TRBV7-9 to TRBJ1-2; D might be TRBD1 (5 bases). The sequence came from a human donor with multiple sclerosis. The CDR3 DNA reads as TGTGCCAGCAGCTCCCTACAGGCACCGGTTCGGGGCTACACCTTC. It translates to CASSSLQAPVRGYTF.